The present entry profiles one TCR beta chain with its context. Its antigen is currently not known. Base qualities are not recorded, but no much larger clone differs from it by a single base. This record comes from a study of blood T cells in healthy people across ages (dated by TCRdb to 2013 to 2016). Background on the whole study: Template switching captured roughly one uniquely barcoded TCR beta cDNA molecule per two T cells in model experiments. Age-related changes in TCR beta repertoire diversity were measured in the study by deep sequencing normalized with unique cDNA molecular identifiers. Four age groups were formed from the donors: young (average roughly 15 years), middle-aged (approximately 42), aged (around 62) and long-lived (approximately 80). To avoid experimental bias, donors of different ages were randomly spread across the sequencing lanes. Using the same blood draw, the study looked at two additional independent replicas of 1 million unique cDNA reads for two donors, one aged 18 to 30 and the other aged 80 or older.

The research as a whole found: Because the CMV infection status of the donors was unknown, age-related changes in expanded clonotypes may potentially have been confounded. The percentage of naive T cells measured by flow cytometry correlated strongly with observed TCR beta diversity. The long-lived group showed more naive CD4+ T cells, fewer expanded clones and increased TCR diversity than the aged group, suggesting age selection. Bulk unsorted PBMC profiling prevented conclusive comparison of naive and antigen-experienced compartments. As age increased, observed TCR beta diversity per million T cells dropped in a roughly linear way, and a significant reduction was already evident by age about 40. Estimates of total diversity based on one million sequenced T cells were regarded as lower bounds and as underestimates.

V is cut back by 4 bases and J by 1 base, with 13 bases in the junction unmatched. Taken from the germline V gene, the CDR1 and CDR2 loops are SGHRS and YFSETQ. The CDR3 contains 18 residues, cysteine and phenylalanine counted. The entry retains the CDR3 DNA only, 54 bases that are in frame from base 1. Donors were 35 to 40 systemically healthy Caucasian individuals from Russia aged roughly 6 to 100 years. Each donor gave ten milliliters of peripheral blood, drawn into EDTA-treated Vacutainer tubes. Ficoll-Paque density-gradient centrifugation was used to isolate PBMCs, with at least 7 million per sample. Trizol reagent was used to extract total RNA from the PBMCs, yielding at least 5.5 micrograms per sample. The percentages of naive CD45RAhigh/CD27high T cells were determined by flow cytometry on a PBMC aliquot from every donor. The library was built by means of 5' RACE. Sequencer: Illumina HiSeq 2500. A second PCR of roughly 6 to 12 cycles was performed with a sample-barcoded 5' primer and a J-beta primer mix. Each TCR beta cDNA molecule received a unique molecular identifier from a template-switch 5' adaptor carrying 12 random nucleotides. Each sample yielded at least 2.5 million CDR3-containing paired-end reads. The Mint cDNA synthesis kit, primed by a TRBC-specific oligonucleotide, was used to synthesize first-strand cDNA from all RNA. All cDNA was treated with uracil-DNA glycosylase and then went through a first 18-cycle PCR with the universal primers M1SS and BC2_uni_R. The study's processing was this. Normalization of each sample was performed by random selection of 1 million high-quality reads, each carrying a distinct molecular identifier. Instead of being binned into consensus sequences, reads that shared molecular identifiers were thrown out. CDR3 identification, clonotype clustering and error correction used MiTCR with a Q25 quality threshold and the strictest error-elimination algorithm. Lower-bound total TCR beta diversity was estimated with a nonparametric unseen species model using Euler transformation. In TCRdb, the public reads were trimmed at Q25 with fastp and aligned with MiXCR, with productive beta chains retained. All rows with the same CDR3 protein become a single entry with the most common DNA and genes. The V and J calls were not made by the authors but by TCRdb's processing. This sample holds about 1.7 million distinct CDR3 sequences; under 30% were observed only once. Roughly 8% of the sample is in the top ten clones.

The TCR originated in a woman aged 25 to 39 in good health. Sequencing was performed on blood. The chain is encoded by TRBV5-1 joined to TRBJ2-7; the junction holds 11 bases that match TRBD1. CDR3 loop: CASSRKGQGVYESYEQYF. The nucleotide sequence is TGCGCCAGCAGCCGGAAGGGACAGGGGGTGTACGAGTCCTACGAGCAGTACTTC.